Ten or more counts support the clone carrying this T cell receptor (beta chain). Its antigen is undetermined. The record originates from a study of CD8 T cells in ankylosing spondylitis. Overall study findings and caveats: Made up of eight highly homologous variants, a TCR beta motif appeared characteristic of ankylosing spondylitis blood.

TCRdb reprocessed the 5' RACE reads with MiXCR, giving one entry per CDR3 protein. The sample shows 500,000 to 650,000 distinct CDR3 sequences, approximately 5.3% of them seen only once. The receptor comes from a male donor with ankylosing spondylitis. Material: blood, either unsorted or a sorted T cell fraction (not recorded which).

CDR3 sequence: CATSDMGRTDTQYF. The CDR3 DNA reads as TGTGCCACCAGTGACATGGGACGCACAGATACGCAGTATTTT. The rearrangement joins TRBV24-1 to TRBJ2-3, with D perhaps given as TRBD1 or TRBD2 (5 bases each). CDR3 length equals 14 residues. Trimming took 4 bases from V and 1 from J, leaving 8 bases between them. Germline values: CDR1 KGHDR, CDR2 SFDVKD.